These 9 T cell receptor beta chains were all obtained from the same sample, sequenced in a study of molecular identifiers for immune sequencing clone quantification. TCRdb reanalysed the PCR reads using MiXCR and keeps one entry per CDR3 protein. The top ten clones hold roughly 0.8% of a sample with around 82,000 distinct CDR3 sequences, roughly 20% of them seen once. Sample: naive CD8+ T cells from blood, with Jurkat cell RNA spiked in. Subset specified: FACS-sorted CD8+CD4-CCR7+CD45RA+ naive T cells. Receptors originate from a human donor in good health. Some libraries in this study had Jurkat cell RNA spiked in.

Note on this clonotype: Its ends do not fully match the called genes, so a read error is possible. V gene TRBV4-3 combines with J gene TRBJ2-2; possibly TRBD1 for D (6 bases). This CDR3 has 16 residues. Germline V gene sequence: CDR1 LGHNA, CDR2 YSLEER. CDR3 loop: CASSQSSTGPFRELSF. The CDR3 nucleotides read TGCGCCAGCAGCCAGTCGTCGACAGGACCTTTCAGGGAGCTGTCTTTT.

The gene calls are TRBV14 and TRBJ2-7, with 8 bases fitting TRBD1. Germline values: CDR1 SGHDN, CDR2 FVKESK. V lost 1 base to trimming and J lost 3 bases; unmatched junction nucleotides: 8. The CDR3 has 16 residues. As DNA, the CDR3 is TGTGCCAGCAGCCAAGGTGCGGGGACAGGATTCTACGAGCAGTACTTC. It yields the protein CASSQGAGTGFYEQYF.

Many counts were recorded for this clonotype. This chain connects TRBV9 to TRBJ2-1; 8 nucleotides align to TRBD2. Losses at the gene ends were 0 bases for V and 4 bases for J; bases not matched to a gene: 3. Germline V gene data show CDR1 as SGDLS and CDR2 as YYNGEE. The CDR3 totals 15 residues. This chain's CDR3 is CASSVEGTSYNEQFF. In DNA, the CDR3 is TGTGCCAGCAGCGTAGAAGGGACTAGTTACAATGAGCAGTTCTTC.

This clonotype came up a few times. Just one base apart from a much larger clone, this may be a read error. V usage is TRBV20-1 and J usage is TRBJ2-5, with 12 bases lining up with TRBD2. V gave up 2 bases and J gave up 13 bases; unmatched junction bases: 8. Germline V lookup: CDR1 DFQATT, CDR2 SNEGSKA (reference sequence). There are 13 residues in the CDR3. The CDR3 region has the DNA TGCAGTGCTAGACAACTAGCGGGAGGAATCCCGTACTTC. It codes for CSARQLAGGIPYF.

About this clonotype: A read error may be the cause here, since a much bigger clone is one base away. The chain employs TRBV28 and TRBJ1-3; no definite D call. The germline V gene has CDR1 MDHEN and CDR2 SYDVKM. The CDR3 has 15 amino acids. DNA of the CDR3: TGTGCCAGCAAAACCGCCACAGTAGCTGGAAACATCATATATTTT. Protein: CASKTATVAGNIIYF.

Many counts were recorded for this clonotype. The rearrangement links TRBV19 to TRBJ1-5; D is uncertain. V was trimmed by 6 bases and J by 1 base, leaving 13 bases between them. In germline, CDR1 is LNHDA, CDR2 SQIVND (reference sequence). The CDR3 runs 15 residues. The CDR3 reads CASSLRPTSNQPQHF. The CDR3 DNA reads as TGTGCCAGTAGCCTGCGACCCACGAGCAATCAGCCCCAGCATTTT.

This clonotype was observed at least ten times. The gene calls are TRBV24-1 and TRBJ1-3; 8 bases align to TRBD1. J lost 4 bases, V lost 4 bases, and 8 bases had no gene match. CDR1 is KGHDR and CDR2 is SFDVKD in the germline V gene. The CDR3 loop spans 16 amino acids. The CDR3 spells CATSEQTGGKGNTIYF. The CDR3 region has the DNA TGTGCCACCAGTGAACAAACAGGGGGGAAAGGAAACACCATATATTTT.

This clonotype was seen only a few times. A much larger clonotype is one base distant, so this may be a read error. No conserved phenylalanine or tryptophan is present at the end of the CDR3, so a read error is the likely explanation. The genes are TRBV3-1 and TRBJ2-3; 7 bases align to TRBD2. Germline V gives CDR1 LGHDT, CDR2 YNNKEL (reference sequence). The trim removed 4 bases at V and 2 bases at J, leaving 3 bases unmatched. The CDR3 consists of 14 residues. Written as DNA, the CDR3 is TGTGCCAGCAGCCGAGGACTAGACACAGATACGCAGTATCTT. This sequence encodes CASSRGLDTDTQYL.

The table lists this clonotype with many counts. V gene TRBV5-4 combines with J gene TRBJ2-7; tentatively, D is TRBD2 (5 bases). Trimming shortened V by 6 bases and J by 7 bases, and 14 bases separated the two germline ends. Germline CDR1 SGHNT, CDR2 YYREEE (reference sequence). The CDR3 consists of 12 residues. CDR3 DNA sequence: TGTGCCAGCACCCCGGAAAGCGGTGAGCAGTACTTC. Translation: CASTPESGEQYF.